This T cell receptor beta chain derives from a study of Tregs in tolerant kidney transplant recipients. Study summary: Related graft donors supplied nonmyeloablative bone marrow transplants, and mixed chimerism was transient.

Some clones are missing from TCRdb's copy, which holds only in-frame ones; the method was immunoSEQ multiplex PCR. This table has tens of thousands of clones, 93% appearing once. Thawed PBMCs were FACS-sorted into unstimulated CD4+CD25+CD127- regulatory T cells, CD4+CD25- non-regulatory cells, CD4 and CD8 cells. General study results and limits: Changing PCR primers prevented nucleotide comparison between some patients' samples. Biological reproducibility was not directly addressed, but technical replication error appeared minimal.

Of note for this clone: Its specificity is unknown.

The specimen was CD4+ T cells from blood, collected before the transplant. This clonotype originated in a human donor who received a combined kidney and bone marrow transplant.

The CDR3 DNA follows: TGTGCCATCAGGGGACAGGGGGCAGCCGGGGAGCTGTTTTTT. Protein product: CAIRGQGAAGELFF. V gene TRBV10-3 combines with J gene TRBJ2-2; TRBD1 matches 12 bases. V shed 6 bases and J 6 bases; nucleotides not matched to a gene: 2. CDR3 length: 14 amino acids. Germline CDR1 ENHRY, CDR2 SYGVKD.